One sample yielded the 12 T cell receptor beta chains listed below, sequenced in a study of T-cell reconstitution after alpha-beta-depleted transplantation in children. Unique molecular identifiers were used to barcode this TCRbeta library. TCRdb processed the PCR reads anew with MiXCR; each CDR3 protein has one entry. This sample has approximately 500,000 distinct CDR3 sequences, with about 10% found just once. The source material was PBMCs, sampled before TCRalphabeta/CD19-depleted stem cell transplant. These receptor sequences come from a child aged 2-15 years with inherited bone marrow failure, due to receive a stem cell transplant.

This clonotype came up many times. The chain couples TRBV15 to TRBJ1-1, with TRBD1 identical over 9 bases. Losses at the gene ends were 4 bases for V and 0 bases for J; bases not matched to a gene: 9. The length of the CDR3 is 17 residues. Germline assignment: CDR1 LNHNV and CDR2 YYDKDF (reference sequence). DNA of the CDR3: TGTGCCACCAGCAAACAGGGGGCTCTTCGGATGAACACTGAAGCTTTCTTT. Translated: CATSKQGALRMNTEAFF. Combining the CDR3 with reference TRBV15 and TRBJ1-1 gives the whole variable domain DAMVIQNPRYQVTQFGKPVTLSCSQTLNHNVMYWYQQKSSQAPKLLFHYYDKDFNNEADTPDNFQSRRPNTSFCFLDIRSPGLGDTAMYLCATSKQGALRMNTEAFFGQGTRLTVV.

This clonotype was counted ten times or more. The chain links TRBV27 to TRBJ2-5; D unclear. The CDR3 totals 13 residues. Germline V gives CDR1 MNHEY, CDR2 SMNVEV (reference sequence). The ends were cut back, 6 bases at V and 1 base at J, with 9 bases in the middle. This CDR3 is CASRKRLQETQYF. The DNA of the CDR3 is TGTGCCAGCAGGAAACGCCTCCAAGAGACCCAGTACTTC.

A note on this clonotype: A much larger clone lies a single base off, so this may be a read error. The chain recombines TRBV28 with TRBJ2-3, with D unclear. Trimming removed 6 bases at V and 6 bases at J, with 13 bases between. This CDR3 has 13 amino acids. Germline V gene lookup returns CDR1 MDHEN and CDR2 SYDVKM. The CDR3 sequence: CASRVDRRDTQYF. As DNA, the CDR3 is TGTGCCAGCAGAGTCGACCGGCGGGATACGCAGTATTTT.

Only a few counts were recorded for this clonotype. The CDR3 nucleotides are TGTGCCAGCAGCGCAGACGGTCTTGGCACAGATACGCAGTATTTT. This translates into CASSADGLGTDTQYF. The chain carries TRBV13 and TRBJ2-3; D ambiguous. Germline CDR1 is PRHDT and CDR2 is FYEKMQ (reference sequence). The V gene lost 5 bases and the J gene lost 1 base, with 13 bases spanning the gap. This CDR3 region has 15 residues.

This clonotype was counted at least ten times. The chain recombines TRBV5-5 with TRBJ1-5, with D possibly matching TRBD1 (5 bases). This CDR3 region has 16 residues. The germline V gene encodes CDR1 SGHKS and CDR2 YYEKEE (reference sequence). V dropped 0 bases and J dropped 4 bases, with 14 bases sitting between them. The CDR3 region has the DNA TGTGCCAGCAGCTTGGTTGGGGCGGGACTAAATCAGCCCCAGCATTTT. Its protein product is CASSLVGAGLNQPQHF.

This clonotype has ten or more counts. The CDR3 DNA sequence: TGTGCCAGCAGTTCCGGCGGAAGCTCCTACAATGAGCAGTTCTTC. This encodes CASSSGGSSYNEQFF. The V call is TRBV6-2 or TRBV6-3, the J call TRBJ2-1; no definite D call. The length of the CDR3 is 15 residues. Between the trimmed V and J ends, which lost 4 bases and 0 bases, there was a span of 10 bases. CDR1 is MNHEY, CDR2 SVGEGT, per germline.

This clonotype was seen many times. V and J are TRBV9 and TRBJ1-2; 10 positions match TRBD1. V dropped 0 bases and J dropped 3; count of bases not matched to a gene: 5. In germline, CDR1 is SGDLS, CDR2 YYNGEE. This CDR3 has 16 residues. The CDR3 region is CASSVDRQGAHYGYTF. Written as DNA, the CDR3 is TGTGCCAGCAGCGTAGACCGACAGGGGGCTCACTATGGCTACACCTTC.

The table lists this clonotype with many counts. The J gene is TRBJ2-2, the V gene TRBV12-3 or TRBV12-4; no clear D. Trimming cost V 2 bases and J 0 bases, with 10 bases left between them. The CDR3 has 16 amino acids. The CDR3 loop reads CASSLRSLANTGELFF. DNA of the CDR3: TGTGCCAGCAGTTTACGCTCTCTCGCGAACACCGGGGAGCTGTTTTTT.

The chain couples TRBV7-9 to TRBJ2-7, with TRBD2 matching 15 bases. Trimming cost V 5 bases and J 6 bases; bases outside gene matches: 2. Germline lookup yields CDR1 SEHNR and CDR2 FQNEAQ (reference sequence). The length of the CDR3 is 14 residues. In DNA form, the CDR3 reads TGTGCCAGCAGCAAGGGACTAGCGGGAGGCGAGCAGTACTTC. It codes for CASSKGLAGGEQYF. Drawing the rest from reference TRBV7-9 and TRBJ2-7, the complete variable domain is DTGVSQNPRHKITKRGQNVTFRCDPISEHNRLYWYRQTLGQGPEFLTYFQNEAQLEKSRLLSDRFSAERPKGSFSTLEIQRTEQGDSAMYLCASSKGLAGGEQYFGPGTRLTVT.

This clonotype has a count of ten or more. This chain uses TRBV7-2 with TRBJ2-7; 7 bases match TRBD2. The germline gives CDR1 SGHTA, CDR2 FQGNSA. V dropped 3 bases and J dropped 1; count of bases not matched to a gene: 3. This CDR3 comprises 14 residues. The CDR3 loop reads CASSFVGGSYEQYF. The CDR3 bases are TGTGCCAGCAGCTTTGTGGGAGGGTCCTACGAGCAGTACTTC.

This clonotype was recorded many times. J is TRBJ2-3 and V is TRBV7-2, with TRBD2 identical over 8 bases. V shed 4 bases and J 5 bases; nucleotides not matched to a gene: 8. Germline V gene lookup returns CDR1 SGHTA and CDR2 FQGNSA. The CDR3 length is 15 residues. The CDR3 DNA reads TGTGCCAGCAGCTCTCTACTAGCGGCCAGAGATACGCAGTATTTT. Protein product: CASSSLLAARDTQYF.

This clonotype was found a few times. This chain uses TRBV6-2 or TRBV6-3 with TRBJ1-1; 12 bases match TRBD1. Looked up from germline, CDR1 is MNHEY and CDR2 is SVGEGT. V lost 8 bases and J lost 6; bases outside the gene matches: 16. CDR3 length: 17 residues. CDR3 protein: CASSNPGQGALWAEAFF. DNA for the CDR3: TGTGCCAGCTCTAACCCGGGACAGGGGGCCCTTTGGGCTGAAGCTTTCTTT.